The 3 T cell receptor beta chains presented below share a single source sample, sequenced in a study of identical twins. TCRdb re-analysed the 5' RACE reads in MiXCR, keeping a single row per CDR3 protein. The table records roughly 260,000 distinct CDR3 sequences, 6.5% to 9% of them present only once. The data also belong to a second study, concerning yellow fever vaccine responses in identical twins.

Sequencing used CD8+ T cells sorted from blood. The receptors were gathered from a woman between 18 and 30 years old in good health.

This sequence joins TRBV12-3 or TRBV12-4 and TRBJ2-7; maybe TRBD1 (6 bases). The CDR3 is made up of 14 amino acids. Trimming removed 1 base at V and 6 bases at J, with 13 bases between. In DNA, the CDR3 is TGTGCCAGCAGTTTAGGGGGGCCGACGGGCGAGCAGTACGTC. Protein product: CASSLGGPTGEQYV.

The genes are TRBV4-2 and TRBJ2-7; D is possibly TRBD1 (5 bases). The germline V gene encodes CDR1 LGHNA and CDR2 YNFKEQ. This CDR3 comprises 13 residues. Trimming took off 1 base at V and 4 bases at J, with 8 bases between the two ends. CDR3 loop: CASSQGQPYEQYV. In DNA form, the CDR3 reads TGTGCCAGCAGCCAAGGACAGCCTTACGAGCAGTACGTC.

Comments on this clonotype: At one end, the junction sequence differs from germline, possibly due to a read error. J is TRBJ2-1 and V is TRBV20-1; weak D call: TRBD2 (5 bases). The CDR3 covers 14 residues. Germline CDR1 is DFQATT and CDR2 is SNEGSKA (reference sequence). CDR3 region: CCARRPEGYNEQFF. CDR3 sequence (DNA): TGCTGTGCTAGACGGCCCGAGGGCTATAATGAGCAGTTCTTC.